These 2 T cell receptor beta chains were all obtained from the same sample, sequenced in a study of blood T cell repertoires in COVID-19. Produced via immunoSEQ multiplex PCR; TCRdb's table is partial and in-frame only. Found here are 100,000 or so clones, roughly 92% of them singletons; the top ten hold 5.7%. Input material: peripheral blood. Receptor source: a man between 65 and 80 years old with acute or convalescent COVID-19.

The rearrangement links TRBV5-6 to TRBJ2-3; TRBD1 matches at 7 bases. The junction had 4 bases not matched to a gene; V was cut back by 2 bases and J by 1 base. Germline V CDR1 and CDR2: SGHDT, YYEEEE. CDR3 length equals 15 residues. CDR3 loop: CASSFRGWRTDTQYF. The CDR3 DNA reads TGTGCCAGCAGCTTCAGGGGGTGGCGCACAGATACGCAGTATTTT.

This clone was counted a single time. The chain is built from TRBV5-5 and TRBJ2-7; tentatively, D is TRBD2 (6 bases). This CDR3 contains 14 residues. CDR1 SGHKS and CDR2 YYEKEE come from the germline V gene (reference sequence). Trimming took off 6 bases at V and 8 bases at J, with 21 bases between the two ends. In DNA form, the CDR3 reads TGTGCCAGCACCCTGACGCAGGGAGGCGCCAAGCAGTACTTC. The encoded protein is CASTLTQGGAKQYF.